The text below deals with one T cell receptor beta chain. Germline trimming cut 4 bases from V and 4 bases from J; bases unmatched to any gene: 6. There are 15 residues in the CDR3. Germline CDR1 is SGHDT and CDR2 is YYEEEE. The data are from a study of T cells in pancreatic ductal adenocarcinoma. Selected pancreatic ductal adenocarcinoma patients had undergone surgery without neoadjuvant therapy. Profiled with immunoSEQ multiplex PCR; TCRdb holds only in-frame clones, not every one. Among approximately 97,000 clones listed, 90% to 95% were seen once. This receptor was taken from a human donor with pancreatic ductal adenocarcinoma. The sequenced sample was PBMCs. The genes are TRBV5-6 and TRBJ2-1; 9 bases line up with TRBD2. CDR3 nucleotides: TGTGCCAGCAGCATAACTAGCGGGTTTTACAATGAGCAGTTCTTC. This gives the protein CASSITSGFYNEQFF.